Listed below are T cell receptor beta chains from one sample, sequenced in a study of PD-1 blockade in classical Hodgkin lymphoma. TCRdb's copy holds only in-frame clones and misses some; the assay was immunoSEQ multiplex PCR. The data show 20,000 or so clones, with roughly 80% seen just once and 20% to 25% held by the top ten. The sample consisted of peripheral blood mononuclear cells (PBMCs), taken at baseline. The receptors derive from a human donor with classical Hodgkin lymphoma. CDR3s include the opening cysteine and the closing phenylalanine or tryptophan. Fields, in order: D gene, V gene, J gene, clone size, CDR3 protein, CDR3 DNA. The D gene is left open where the match is weak. Some rows have no size entry. The others give once, few or many, or a class for an expanded clone.

.	TRBV6-5	TRBJ1-2	many	CASSYGQGPIIF	TGTGCCAGCAGTTACGGGCAGGGCCCGATCATCTTC
TRBD2	TRBV7-3	TRBJ2-3	medium-sized	CASSLGLAESDTQYF	TGTGCCAGCAGCCTAGGCCTAGCGGAATCAGATACGCAGTATTTT
TRBD1	TRBV6-5	TRBJ1-2	large	CASREGTGGGYTF	TGTGCCAGCAGGGAAGGGACAGGGGGCGGCTACACCTTC
TRBD1	TRBV7-9	TRBJ1-1	once	CASSMTGGNTEAFF	TGTGCCAGCAGCATGACAGGGGGGAACACTGAAGCTTTCTTT
.	TRBV5-4	TRBJ2-7	.	CASSLYRQGPLREQYF	TGTGCCAGCAGCTTGTACAGACAAGGCCCTTTACGCGAGCAGTACTTC
.	TRBV6-1	TRBJ2-7	.	CASRGAQGTDEQYF	TGTGCCAGCAGAGGGGCGCAGGGGACGGACGAGCAGTACTTC
.	TRBV18	TRBJ2-2	.	CASSPPKTGTQGYTGELFF	TGTGCCAGCTCACCACCTAAAACGGGGACCCAGGGTTACACCGGGGAGCTGTTTTTT
.	TRBV6-5	TRBJ1-5	.	CASSVGTLQPQHF	TGTGCCAGCAGTGTGGGGACTCTTCAGCCCCAGCATTTT
.	TRBV2	TRBJ1-2	.	CASSEEDRPNYGYTF	TGTGCCAGCAGTGAAGAGGACAGACCAAACTATGGCTACACCTTC
.	TRBV21-1	TRBJ2-5	.	CPAHIRGIQETQYF	TGTCCTGCACATATTAGGGGCATCCAAGAGACCCAGTACTTC
.	TRBV29-1	TRBJ2-2	.	CSVEVRQRNTGELFF	TGCAGCGTTGAAGTTCGACAGAGGAACACCGGGGAGCTGTTTTTT
TRBD1	TRBV7-8	TRBJ1-4	.	CASSPTTGATNEKLFF	TGTGCCAGCAGCCCAACGACAGGGGCAACTAATGAAAAACTGTTTTTT
TRBD2	TRBV7-3	TRBJ2-7	.	CASSFSTLAGAEQYF	TGTGCCAGCAGCTTTTCCACCCTAGCGGGAGCCGAGCAGTACTTC
.	TRBV9	TRBJ2-3	.	CASSVAQGADTQYF	TGTGCCAGCAGCGTAGCACAGGGTGCAGATACGCAGTATTTT
TRBD2	TRBV6-1	TRBJ2-7	.	CASSEAIRLAGSYEQYF	TGTGCCAGCAGTGAAGCAATTAGACTAGCGGGGAGCTACGAGCAGTACTTC
.	TRBV5-1	TRBJ2-5	few	CASRSLSGGTQETQYF	TGCGCCAGCAGGTCGCTTAGCGGAGGCACCCAAGAGACCCAGTACTTC
.	TRBV4-1	TRBJ1-5	.	CASSQGPDILNQPQHF	TGCGCCAGCAGCCAAGGTCCGGACATCCTAAACCAGCCCCAGCATTTT
TRBD2	TRBV7-3	TRBJ2-2	.	CASSTWTSGSNRELFF	TGTGCCAGCAGCACTTGGACTAGCGGGAGCAACCGGGAGCTGTTTTTT
TRBD1	TRBV7-2	TRBJ1-4	few	CASSGLVRGHTNEKLFF	TGTGCCAGCAGCGGCCTCGTGAGGGGGCACACTAATGAAAAACTGTTTTTT
.	TRBV4-2	TRBJ2-4	.	CASSQGQERDVAKNIQYF	TGTGCCAGCAGCCAAGGACAGGAACGAGATGTAGCCAAAAACATTCAGTACTTC
.	TRBV6-5	TRBJ1-2	.	CASNNGGRGYTF	TGTGCCAGCAATAACGGGGGTCGAGGCTACACCTTC
.	TRBV7-9	TRBJ2-3	.	CASSLKGLSTDTQYF	TGTGCCAGCAGCTTAAAAGGGCTCTCCACAGATACGCAGTATTTT
TRBD2	TRBV12-5	TRBJ2-7	.	CASQRDTYEQYF	TGTGCTAGTCAGCGGGATACCTACGAGCAGTACTTC
TRBD1	TRBV5-4	TRBJ2-7	.	CASSTGQAAYEQYF	TGTGCCAGCAGCACGGGACAGGCGGCCTACGAGCAGTACTTC
.	TRBV2	TRBJ2-2	.	CASESTGELFF	TGTGCCAGCGAGAGCACCGGGGAGCTGTTTTTT
.	TRBV5-1	TRBJ2-3	once	CASSSTPSTDTQYF	TGCGCCAGCAGCTCGACGCCCAGCACAGATACGCAGTATTTT
TRBD1	TRBV2	TRBJ2-1	.	CATQDRGEGEQFF	TGTGCCACCCAGGACAGGGGCGAGGGTGAGCAGTTCTTC
.	TRBV29-1	TRBJ1-3	once	CSAESGLSGNTIYF	TGCAGCGCCGAGTCCGGCCTCTCTGGAAACACCATATATTTT
.	TRBV6-6	TRBJ2-1	.	CASSYSFEQFF	TGTGCCAGCAGTTACTCATTTGAGCAGTTCTTC
.	TRBV28	TRBJ1-5	.	CASSPRAHNQPQHF	TGTGCCAGCAGCCCGCGGGCCCACAATCAGCCCCAGCATTTT
.	TRBV27	TRBJ2-1	.	CASRVINEQFF	TGTGCCAGCAGAGTCATCAATGAGCAGTTCTTC
.	TRBV21-1	TRBJ1-4	.	CASSKDRRFEKLFF	TGTGCCAGCAGCAAGGACCGGAGGTTTGAAAAACTGTTTTTT
TRBD1	TRBV6-1	TRBJ1-4	.	CASSETDRVGEKLFF	TGTGCCAGCAGTGAAACGGACAGGGTTGGAGAAAAACTGTTTTTT
TRBD1	TRBV6-6	TRBJ2-5	few	CASRTGGETQYF	TGTGCCAGCAGGACAGGGGGAGAGACCCAGTACTTC
.	TRBV7-2	TRBJ2-3	.	CASSSRSWGSTDTQYF	TGTGCCAGCAGCTCAAGATCATGGGGAAGCACAGATACGCAGTATTTT
TRBD1	TRBV29-1	TRBJ2-1	medium-sized	CSDTGAGYNEQFF	TGCAGCGACACAGGGGCAGGGTACAATGAGCAGTTCTTC
.	TRBV27	TRBJ2-7	few	CASSLPPGDKQYF	TGTGCCAGCAGTTTACCGCCGGGGGACAAGCAGTACTTC
.	TRBV27	TRBJ2-7	once	CASSSTWEREQYF	TGTGCCAGCAGTTCGACTTGGGAGCGCGAGCAGTACTTC
.	TRBV5-1	TRBJ2-7	.	CASPPGASFFLRGEQYF	TGCGCCAGCCCCCCGGGGGCTAGCTTTTTTCTCAGGGGCGAGCAGTACTTC
.	TRBV6-5	TRBJ1-5	.	CASAPSQRVDRAQHF	TGTGCCAGCGCCCCTTCCCAACGCGTTGATCGGGCCCAGCATTTT
TRBD2	TRBV10-3	TRBJ2-7	.	CAISEPTTSGGDYSYEQYF	TGTGCCATCAGTGAGCCTACGACTAGCGGGGGGGACTACTCCTACGAGCAGTACTTC
.	TRBV2	TRBJ1-1	.	CASTNPPGVTEAFF	TGTGCCAGCACCAACCCTCCGGGGGTTACTGAAGCTTTCTTT